The clone carrying this TCR beta chain was observed a handful of times. The sample is drawn from a study of technical replicates of blood from several donors. Using immunoSEQ multiplex PCR, the repertoire was profiled, and TCRdb retains in-frame clones only, with some absent. The profile shows around 70,000 clones, less than 98% of them singletons. This CDR3 is built from 14 residues. In germline, CDR1 is MNHEY, CDR2 SVGAGI. Losses at the gene ends were 6 bases for V and 6 bases for J; bases not matched to a gene: 11. This receptor was taken from a human donor in good health. This rearrangement joins TRBV6-5 to TRBJ2-7; 7 bases match TRBD1. Material for sequencing was T cells isolated from PBMCs. The CDR3 DNA sequence: TGTGCCAGCAGACAAGACAGGGTGGGGTTCGAGCAGTACTTC. Amino acids: CASRQDRVGFEQYF.